Listed below are T cell receptor beta chains from one sample, sequenced in a study of CD8 T cells in ankylosing spondylitis. TCRdb itself ran the 5' RACE reads through MiXCR, one entry per CDR3 protein. In the table there are about 180,000 distinct CDR3 sequences, approximately 10% of which are singletons. The sample was blood, either unsorted or a sorted T cell fraction (not recorded which). These receptors originate from a female donor with ankylosing spondylitis or in good health (not recorded which). Each CDR3 is given with its conserved first and last residue. Fields, in order: clone size, V gene, J gene, D gene, CDR3 protein, CDR3 DNA. The D gene is left open where the match is weak. Clone size, where shown, is once, few, many, or a class for clones that have expanded.

few	TRBV7-7	TRBJ2-1	.	CASSLRPEPGSYNEQFF	TGTGCTAGCAGCTTAAGACCCGAACCGGGCTCCTACAATGAGCAGTTCTTC
many	TRBV29-1	TRBJ1-3	.	CSVDGGTGSGNTIYF	TGCAGCGTTGATGGGGGGACTGGCTCTGGAAACACCATATATTTT
many	TRBV12-3/TRBV12-4	TRBJ2-7	.	CASSSGLLHISYEQYF	TGTGCCAGCAGCTCGGGACTCTTACATATCTCCTACGAGCAGTACTTC
few	TRBV27	TRBJ2-5	.	CASRTGGLQETQYF	TGTGCCAGCAGAACTGGGGGCCTCCAAGAGACCCAGTACTTC
many	TRBV25-1	TRBJ2-1	.	CASSDEDEQFF	TGTGCCAGCAGTGATGAGGATGAGCAGTTCTTC
.	TRBV20-1	TRBJ2-1	TRBD2	CSARAYRGSNEQFF	TGCAGTGCTAGAGCCTATCGCGGGAGCAATGAGCAGTTCTTC
few	TRBV5-1	TRBJ2-3	TRBD2	CASSISGRGTDTQYF	TGCGCCAGCAGCATCAGCGGGAGAGGAACAGATACGCAGTATTTT
many	TRBV7-9	TRBJ1-1	.	CASSLNGGTEAFF	TGTGCCAGCAGCTTAAACGGCGGCACTGAAGCTTTCTTT
few	TRBV2	TRBJ2-7	TRBD1	CASRDPTGVHEQYF	TGTGCCAGCAGAGACCCGACAGGGGTCCACGAGCAGTACTTC
few	TRBV28	TRBJ2-1	TRBD1	CASSPPDRGPGYNEQFF	TGTGCCAGCAGCCCACCCGACAGGGGGCCGGGGTACAATGAGCAGTTCTTC
few	TRBV5-6	TRBJ2-1	TRBD2	CASSLALLAGFYNEQFF	TGTGCCAGCAGCTTGGCCTTATTAGCGGGATTCTACAATGAGCAGTTCTTC
few	TRBV6-2/TRBV6-3	TRBJ2-3	.	CASSTRPGGGTDTQYF	TGTGCCAGCAGTACCAGACCTGGGGGCGGCACAGATACGCAGTATTTT
.	TRBV7-2	TRBJ2-7	TRBD2	CASSQLAGAAYEQYF	TGTGCCAGCAGCCAGCTAGCGGGAGCTGCCTACGAGCAGTACTTC
.	TRBV3-1	TRBJ2-7	.	CASKEDEQYF	TGTGCCAGCAAGGAGGACGAGCAGTACTTC
many	TRBV11-2	TRBJ1-1	.	CASSLDGLSRGAFF	TGTGCCAGCAGCTTAGATGGACTCTCCCGGGGGGCTTTCTTT
many	TRBV2	TRBJ1-5	.	CASSDPREQPQHF	TGTGCCAGCAGTGACCCCAGGGAACAGCCCCAGCATTTT
few	TRBV13	TRBJ2-1	TRBD2	CASRASGTSGRREQFF	TGTGCCAGCAGAGCGTCCGGGACTAGCGGCCGACGAGAGCAGTTCTTC
many	TRBV25-1	TRBJ2-3	.	CASKASFTSTDTQYF	TGTGCCAGCAAGGCTTCCTTTACTAGCACAGATACGCAGTATTTT
many	TRBV4-2	TRBJ1-5	.	CASSQGGINQPQHF	TGTGCCAGCAGCCAAGGGGGGATCAATCAGCCCCAGCATTTT
many	TRBV7-9	TRBJ2-4	.	CASSLGQNIQYF	TGTGCCAGCAGCTTAGGGCAAAACATTCAGTACTTC
.	TRBV27	TRBJ1-5	.	CASSESRVGWQPQHF	TGTGCCAGCAGTGAAAGTCGGGTGGGATGGCAGCCCCAGCATTTT
.	TRBV30	TRBJ2-5	TRBD2	CAWSVGASGSETQYF	TGTGCCTGGAGTGTAGGGGCTAGCGGGAGTGAGACCCAGTACTTC
few	TRBV7-3	TRBJ2-1	.	CASSLEVVGSEQFF	TGTGCCAGCAGCTTAGAGGTGGTGGGGAGTGAGCAGTTCTTC
few	TRBV20-1	TRBJ1-1	.	CSARVGGAAFF	TGCAGTGCTAGAGTCGGGGGGGCGGCTTTCTTT
few	TRBV12-5	TRBJ2-1	TRBD2	CASGFGTSEIDFADEQFF	TGTGCTAGTGGGTTCGGGACTAGCGAAATCGATTTCGCAGATGAGCAGTTCTTC
.	TRBV6-2/TRBV6-3	TRBJ2-1	TRBD2	CASSSGTSGKVLYNEQFF	TGTGCCAGCAGTTCCGGGACTAGCGGGAAGGTACTCTACAATGAGCAGTTCTTC
few	TRBV7-9	TRBJ1-6	TRBD1	CASSPDRGRNSPLHF	TGTGCCAGCAGCCCAGACAGGGGGCGGAATTCACCCCTCCACTTT
many	TRBV12-3/TRBV12-4	TRBJ1-2	.	CASSLGQAGTYGYTF	TGTGCCAGCAGTTTAGGACAGGCCGGGACCTATGGCTACACCTTC
few	TRBV28	TRBJ2-7	TRBD2	CASSLLGLAAEQYF	TGTGCCAGCAGTCTCTTAGGACTAGCGGCAGAGCAGTACTTC